Listed here are 32 T cell receptor beta chains from one sample, sequenced in a study of T cell changes during pregnancy in multiple sclerosis. TCRdb keeps only in-frame clones here, not all; method: immunoSEQ multiplex PCR. Among approximately 84,000 clones, around 93% were seen once, and the ten largest hold 2% to 3%. The source was peripheral blood, collected in the third trimester of pregnancy. These receptors were obtained from a female donor with multiple sclerosis, enrolled in a pregnancy study.

The V and J genes are TRBV19 and TRBJ2-2, with 7 bases fitting TRBD1. The CDR3 sequence is 15 residues long. J gave up 2 bases and V 10 bases, and 10 bases lay outside the gene matches. CDR1 is LNHDA, CDR2 SQIVND, per germline (reference sequence). CDR3 bases: TGTGCCACTTCGGACAGGCAGTATAACACCGGGGAGCTGTTTTTT. Protein sequence: CATSDRQYNTGELFF.

This chain connects TRBV5-1 to TRBJ1-2; 10 bases are a match to TRBD1. Trimming cost V 0 bases and J 2 bases; bases outside gene matches: 7. The CDR3 length is 17 residues. Germline V gives CDR1 SGHRS, CDR2 YFSETQ. DNA for the CDR3: TGCGCCAGCAGCTTGGCCCATTCGGGACAGGGGAACTATGGCTACACCTTC. Its translation is CASSLAHSGQGNYGYTF.

The CDR3 bases are TGTGCCAGCAGCATCCTAGGGGGCAATGAGCAGTTCTTC. Its translation is CASSILGGNEQFF. The chain has TRBV7-9 and TRBJ2-1; D might be TRBD1 (6 bases). The ends were cut back, 5 bases at V and 6 bases at J, with 11 bases in the middle. CDR1 is SEHNR, CDR2 FQNEAQ, per germline (reference sequence). This CDR3 comprises 13 residues.

The rearrangement uses TRBV10-3 and TRBJ2-3, with TRBD1 matching 7 bases. The CDR3 runs 14 residues. Trimming cost V 4 bases and J 6 bases; bases outside gene matches: 7. In germline, CDR1 is ENHRY, CDR2 SYGVKD. In nucleotides, the CDR3 is TGTGCCATCAGTGGGACAGGATCGGGGGATACGCAGTATTTT. Translating it yields CAISGTGSGDTQYF.

The chain uses TRBV2 and TRBJ2-5, with D perhaps TRBD2 (5 bases). CDR1 and CDR2 from the germline V gene are SNHLY and FYNNEI. The V end lost 7 bases, the J end lost 5 bases, and 17 bases lay between the germline ends. The CDR3 is made up of 14 amino acids. The chain's CDR3 is CASILNPTGETQYF. In DNA form, the CDR3 reads TGTGCCAGCATCCTAAACCCAACGGGGGAGACCCAGTACTTC.

The gene calls are TRBV4-1 and TRBJ1-4; no reliable D call. Germline V gene data show CDR1 as MGHRA and CDR2 as YSYEKL. V gave up 0 bases and J gave up 1 base, with 12 bases separating them. This CDR3 has 17 residues. CDR3 DNA: TGCGCCAGCAGCCAAGATCTGTTCGGGATAACTAATGAAAAACTGTTTTTT. Translating it yields CASSQDLFGITNEKLFF.

There are a few counts of this clone. The chain carries TRBV9 and TRBJ1-3, with 8 bases lining up with TRBD1. CDR3 length: 15 amino acids. Germline V CDR1 and CDR2: SGDLS, YYNGEE. J lost 1 base, V lost 0 bases, and 0 bases had no gene match. The DNA of the CDR3 is TGTGCCAGCAGCGTAGACAGGGGGTCTGGAAACACCATATATTTT. Translation gives CASSVDRGSGNTIYF.

The J gene is TRBJ2-5, the V gene TRBV18; D perhaps matches TRBD2 (6 bases). Per the germline V gene, CDR1 is KGHSH and CDR2 is LQKENI. The V gene lost 3 bases and the J gene lost 2 bases, with 13 bases spanning the gap. The CDR3 has 15 amino acids. The chain's CDR3 is CASSPSGSGQETQYF. The CDR3 DNA reads as TGTGCCAGCTCACCTAGCGGCAGCGGGCAAGAGACCCAGTACTTC.

The rearrangement links TRBV7-3 to TRBJ2-5; TRBD2 aligns across 10 bases. CDR1 is SGHTA, CDR2 FQGTGA, per germline. The CDR3 loop spans 14 amino acids. After removal of 5 bases from V and 5 bases from J, the junction contained 5 bases not matched to a gene. For the CDR3, the DNA is TGTGCCAGCAGCCCCGGGACTAGCGTGGAGACCCAGTACTTC. The encoded protein is CASSPGTSVETQYF.

The gene calls are TRBV29-1 and TRBJ2-1, with TRBD2 identical over 8 bases. CDR1 and CDR2 (germline): SQVTM, ANQGSEA. The CDR3 totals 15 residues. V shed 4 bases, J shed 6 bases, and the junction held 11 bases outside the gene matches. CDR3 DNA: TGCAGCGTTGTGGTGCGGGGGGTTTATTCCAATGAGCAGTTCTTC. Translated: CSVVVRGVYSNEQFF.

The J gene is TRBJ2-7, the V gene TRBV5-1; D call uncertain. This CDR3 is 14 amino acids long. Germline CDR1 and CDR2: SGHRS and YFSETQ. Trimming took 0 bases from V and 1 from J, leaving 8 bases between them. This chain's CDR3 is CASSLDVFSYEQYF. The CDR3 coding sequence is TGCGCCAGCAGCTTGGATGTCTTTTCCTACGAGCAGTACTTC.

This clone appeared once. V gene TRBV5-6 combines with J gene TRBJ2-7, with 8 bases identical to TRBD1. After removal of 9 bases from V and 5 bases from J, the junction contained 13 bases not matched to a gene. From germline, CDR1 is SGHDT and CDR2 YYEEEE. The CDR3 runs 14 residues. In DNA, the CDR3 is TGTGCCACCTCCTGGGGGACAGGCCCCCACGAGCAGTACTTC. As protein: CATSWGTGPHEQYF.

The chain links TRBV5-5 to TRBJ2-7; no firm D call. This CDR3 is 15 amino acids long. Germline CDR1 and CDR2: SGHKS and YYEKEE (reference sequence). The germline V and J ends were trimmed by 2 bases and 0 bases, with 12 bases remaining between them. The CDR3 region is CASSFRQASSYEQYF. CDR3 DNA: TGTGCCAGCAGCTTTCGGCAGGCGAGCTCCTACGAGCAGTACTTC.

The V and J genes are TRBV5-1 and TRBJ2-3; D is perhaps TRBD2 (7 bases). The germline CDR1 and CDR2 sequences are SGHRS and YFSETQ. This CDR3 is 16 amino acids long. V dropped 0 bases and J dropped 1 base, with 12 bases sitting between them. CDR3 nucleotides: TGCGCCAGCAGCTTGGAGGGGGGGCCTGGCACAGATACGCAGTATTTT. Translation gives CASSLEGGPGTDTQYF. Full variable domain (rest looked up from reference TRBV5-1 and TRBJ2-3): KAGVTQTPRYLIKTRGQQVTLSCSPISGHRSVSWYQQTPGQGLQFLFEYFSETQRNKGNFPGRFSGRQFSNSRSEMNVSTLELGDSALYLCASSLEGGPGTDTQYFGPGTRLTVL.

This clone showed up just once. The rearrangement links TRBV9 to TRBJ2-5; tentative D call: TRBD2 (5 bases). The V gene lost 2 bases and the J gene lost 3 bases, with 11 bases spanning the gap. Germline values: CDR1 SGDLS, CDR2 YYNGEE. The CDR3 has 14 residues. In nucleotides, the CDR3 is TGTGCCAGCAGCGTCCAGGACTCCGAAGAGACCCAGTACTTC. Its protein product is CASSVQDSEETQYF.

The count of this clone is one. The rearrangement joins TRBV6-1 to TRBJ1-2; D is unclear. Between the trimmed V and J ends, which lost 1 base and 6 bases, there was a span of 9 bases. The CDR3 is 13 residues long. Germline V gives CDR1 MNHNS, CDR2 SASEGT. CDR3 nucleotide sequence: TGTGCCAGCAGTGAAGACTACCAGAATGGCTACACCTTC. Its translation: CASSEDYQNGYTF.

This chain joins TRBV11-2 and TRBJ2-7, with D possibly TRBD2 on 6 matching bases. The CDR3 extends over 13 amino acids. The V and J ends lost 5 bases and 5 bases respectively, with 13 bases between them. From germline, CDR1 is SGHAT and CDR2 FQNNGV. The CDR3 protein is CASSLPEGHEQYF. The CDR3 nucleotides are TGTGCCAGCAGCCTCCCGGAGGGCCACGAGCAGTACTTC.

This chain uses TRBV7-6 with TRBJ2-2; a weak D match, TRBD1 (6 bases). CDR3 length: 14 amino acids. Germline V gene data show CDR1 as SGHVS and CDR2 as FNYEAQ. The V end was cut by 5 bases, the J end by 9 bases, with 16 bases between. CDR3 amino acids: CASSIPQGNRELFF. The CDR3, as DNA: TGTGCCAGCAGCATCCCACAGGGAAACAGGGAGCTGTTTTTT. Full variable domain (missing parts from reference TRBV7-6 and TRBJ2-2): GAGVSQSPRYKVTKRGQDVALRCDPISGHVSLYWYRQALGQGPEFLTYFNYEAQQDKSGLPNDRFSAERPEGSISTLTIQRTEQRDSAMYRCASSIPQGNRELFFGEGSRLTVL.

This chain joins TRBV7-9 and TRBJ2-7; 7 bases are shared with TRBD2. CDR3 length: 17 residues. Germline V gene lookup returns CDR1 SEHNR and CDR2 FQNEAQ (reference sequence). V was pared by 1 base and J by 1 base, with 10 bases of the junction left unmatched. The CDR3 region is CASSLVDGRGISYEQYF. DNA for the CDR3: TGTGCCAGCAGCTTAGTGGACGGGCGGGGGATTTCCTACGAGCAGTACTTC.

V and J are TRBV19 and TRBJ2-7; 8 bases align to TRBD2. The CDR3 spans 16 residues. J was trimmed by 0 bases and V by 6 bases; bases with no gene match: 10. In germline, CDR1 is LNHDA, CDR2 SQIVND (reference sequence). CDR3 coding DNA: TGTGCCAGTAGCAGACGGGAGGGGAGAAGCTCCTACGAGCAGTACTTC. Protein: CASSRREGRSSYEQYF.

The chain employs TRBV6-1 and TRBJ2-5, with 7 nucleotides matching TRBD1. With V trimmed by 7 bases and J by 5 bases, 13 bases remained unmatched. The CDR3 extends over 15 amino acids. Per the germline V gene, CDR1 is MNHNS and CDR2 is SASEGT. CDR3 nucleotides: TGTGCCAGCATAACAGGGGCCAGGGGACGGGAGACCCAGTACTTC. Its translation: CASITGARGRETQYF.

The chain couples TRBV11-1 to TRBJ1-2; 8 bases match TRBD1. J gave up 3 bases and V 5 bases, and 2 bases lay outside the gene matches. The CDR3 extends over 13 amino acids. Germline-derived CDR1 and CDR2 are SGHAT and FQDESV (reference sequence). CDR3 sequence: CASSQQGDYGYTF. The CDR3 DNA is TGTGCCAGCAGCCAACAGGGGGACTATGGCTACACCTTC.

V gene TRBV25-1 combines with J gene TRBJ2-7; D is possibly TRBD2 (5 bases). The length of the CDR3 is 15 residues. Trimming cost V 3 bases and J 2 bases, with 14 bases left between them. Germline CDR1 is MGHDK and CDR2 is SYGVNS. The CDR3 region is CASSDPGSTTYEQYF. Written as DNA, the CDR3 is TGTGCCAGCAGTGATCCTGGGAGCACCACCTACGAGCAGTACTTC.

V is TRBV4-2 and J is TRBJ2-1; a weak D match, TRBD2 (7 bases). Trimming removed 4 bases at V and 5 bases at J, with 18 bases between. Germline lookup yields CDR1 LGHNA and CDR2 YNFKEQ. This CDR3 region has 16 residues. The DNA for the CDR3 is TGTGCCAGCAGCCGGGGGCAGGGCGGGGGCGACAATGAGCAGTTCTTC. Its protein product is CASSRGQGGGDNEQFF.

This clone was recorded only once. V gene TRBV7-9 combines with J gene TRBJ2-5, with D uncertain. The CDR3 consists of 12 residues. CDR1 is SEHNR, CDR2 FQNEAQ, per germline (reference sequence). Between the trimmed V and J ends, which lost 3 bases and 3 bases, there was a span of 5 bases. The CDR3 nucleotides read TGTGCCAGCAGCTTCCTTGAAGAGACCCAGTACTTC. Protein product: CASSFLEETQYF.

V usage is TRBV9 and J usage is TRBJ1-1; weak D call: TRBD1 (6 bases). Between the trimmed V and J ends, which lost 5 bases and 11 bases, there was a span of 28 bases. The germline V gene has CDR1 SGDLS and CDR2 YYNGEE. The CDR3 consists of 16 residues. CDR3 loop: CASSQPRGGGSQEAFF. Here the CDR3 DNA reads TGTGCCAGCAGTCAACCCCGAGGGGGGGGATCCCAGGAGGCTTTCTTT.

The V and J genes are TRBV6-5 and TRBJ2-2; 10 bases match TRBD1. The CDR3 is 13 residues long. V dropped 10 bases and J dropped 12; count of bases not matched to a gene: 11. From germline, CDR1 is MNHEY and CDR2 SVGAGI. The CDR3 nucleotides are TGTGCCACTACGCCGGGACAGGGGTCCAAGCTGTTTTTT. As protein: CATTPGQGSKLFF.

The gene calls are TRBV25-1 and TRBJ2-1; no reliable D call. V was clipped by 2 bases and J by 7 bases, with 6 bases between them. Germline CDR1 and CDR2: MGHDK and SYGVNS. The CDR3 extends over 12 amino acids. CDR3 in amino acids: CASSEVANEQFF. The CDR3, as DNA: TGTGCCAGCAGTGAAGTTGCGAATGAGCAGTTCTTC. Based on the CDR3 plus reference TRBV25-1 and TRBJ2-1, the full variable domain is EADIYQTPRYLVIGTGKKITLECSQTMGHDKMYWYQQDPGMELHLIHYSYGVNSTEKGDLSSESTVSRIRTEHFPLTLESARPSHTSQYLCASSEVANEQFFGPGTRLTVL.

The rearrangement links TRBV30 to TRBJ1-4; D is possibly TRBD1 (5 bases). Germline-derived CDR1 and CDR2 are GTSNPN and SVGIG (reference sequence). V was clipped by 3 bases and J by 5 bases, with 13 bases between them. The CDR3 is 14 residues long. The CDR3 here is CAWRAGRENEKLFF. The CDR3, as DNA: TGTGCCTGGAGGGCGGGACGAGAGAATGAAAAACTGTTTTTT.

This clone has just one count. This chain joins TRBV13 and TRBJ2-7, with no clear D. The germline CDR1 and CDR2 sequences are PRHDT and FYEKMQ (reference sequence). The CDR3 consists of 13 residues. V lost 0 bases and J 7 bases, leaving 10 bases between the germline ends. The CDR3 DNA reads as TGTGCCAGCAGCTTAGGCCGGGTAGAGGAGCAGTACTTC. Translation gives CASSLGRVEEQYF.

This chain uses TRBV29-1 with TRBJ2-7, with D perhaps matching TRBD1 (5 bases). Germline CDR1 SQVTM, CDR2 ANQGSEA. Deletions cut 3 bases from V and 2 bases from J, with 14 bases between. This CDR3 has 14 amino acids. The CDR3 DNA reads as TGCAGCGTTGAGGATGGGGCTACCCCCTACGAGCAGTACTTC. Translation: CSVEDGATPYEQYF.

V and J are TRBV7-9 and TRBJ2-2, with D possibly matching TRBD1 (5 bases). V was shortened by 5 bases and J by 4 bases, with 17 bases between the two germline ends. CDR3 size: 16 residues. CDR1 and CDR2 from the germline V gene are SEHNR and FQNEAQ (reference sequence). The CDR3 coding sequence is TGTGCCAGCAGCCCGCCCCTGGGGCTAGGCACCGGGGAGCTGTTTTTT. Residues: CASSPPLGLGTGELFF.